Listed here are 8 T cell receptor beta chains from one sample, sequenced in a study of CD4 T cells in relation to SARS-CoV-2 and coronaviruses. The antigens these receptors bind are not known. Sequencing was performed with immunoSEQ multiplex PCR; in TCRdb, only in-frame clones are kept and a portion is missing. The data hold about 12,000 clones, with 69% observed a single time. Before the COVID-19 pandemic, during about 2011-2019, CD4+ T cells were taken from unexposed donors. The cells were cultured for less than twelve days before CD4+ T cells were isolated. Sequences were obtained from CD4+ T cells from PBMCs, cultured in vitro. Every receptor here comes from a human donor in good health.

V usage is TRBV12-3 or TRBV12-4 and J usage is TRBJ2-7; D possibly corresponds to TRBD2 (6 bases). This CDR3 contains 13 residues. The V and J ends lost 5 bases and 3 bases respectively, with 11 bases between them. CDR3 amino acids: CASSRDLSYEQYF. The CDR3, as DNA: TGTGCCAGCAGTCGGGACTTAAGCTACGAGCAGTACTTC.

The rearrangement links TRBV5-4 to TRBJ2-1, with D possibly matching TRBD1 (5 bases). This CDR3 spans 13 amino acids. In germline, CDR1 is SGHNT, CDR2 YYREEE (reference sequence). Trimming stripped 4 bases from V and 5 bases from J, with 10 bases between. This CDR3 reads CASSPGFDNEQFF. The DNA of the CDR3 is TGTGCCAGCAGCCCAGGGTTCGACAATGAGCAGTTCTTC. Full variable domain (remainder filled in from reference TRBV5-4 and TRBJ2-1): ETGVTQSPTHLIKTRGQQVTLRCSSQSGHNTVSWYQQALGQGPQFIFQYYREEENGRGNFPPRFSGLQFPNYSSELNVNALELDDSALYLCASSPGFDNEQFFGPGTRLTVL.

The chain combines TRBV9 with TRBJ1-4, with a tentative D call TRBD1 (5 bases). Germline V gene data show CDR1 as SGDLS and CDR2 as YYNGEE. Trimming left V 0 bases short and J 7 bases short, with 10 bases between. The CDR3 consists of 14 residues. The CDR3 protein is CASSVAGSGEKLFF. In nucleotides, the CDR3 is TGTGCCAGCAGCGTAGCAGGGTCGGGTGAAAAACTGTTTTTT.

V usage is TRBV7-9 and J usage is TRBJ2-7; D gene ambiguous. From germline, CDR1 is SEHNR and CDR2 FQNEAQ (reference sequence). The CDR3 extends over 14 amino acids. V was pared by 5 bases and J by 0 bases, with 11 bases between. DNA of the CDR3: TGTGCCAGCAGCCCCTTGGGCGGCTCCTACGAGCAGTACTTC. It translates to CASSPLGGSYEQYF.

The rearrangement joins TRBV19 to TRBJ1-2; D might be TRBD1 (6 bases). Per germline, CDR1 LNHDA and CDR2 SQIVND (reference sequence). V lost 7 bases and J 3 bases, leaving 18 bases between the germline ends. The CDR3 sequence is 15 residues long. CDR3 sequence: CASNYGGWRDYGYTF. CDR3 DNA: TGTGCCAGTAATTACGGGGGCTGGCGTGACTATGGCTACACCTTC.

The CDR3 region is CASSQGPGLEQYF. Written as DNA, the CDR3 is TGTGCCAGCAGCCAAGGTCCGGGGCTCGAGCAGTACTTC. This chain links TRBV14 with TRBJ2-7, with D perhaps TRBD1 or TRBD2 (5 bases each). The CDR3 sequence is 13 residues long. V shed 1 base and J shed 6 bases, with 10 bases lying between them. CDR1 and CDR2 from the germline V gene are SGHDN and FVKESK. The full variable domain, completed using reference TRBV14 and TRBJ2-7, is EAGVTQFPSHSVIEKGQTVTLRCDPISGHDNLYWYRRVMGKEIKFLLHFVKESKQDESGMPNNRFLAERTGGTYSTLKVQPAELEDSGVYFCASSQGPGLEQYFGPGTRLTVT.

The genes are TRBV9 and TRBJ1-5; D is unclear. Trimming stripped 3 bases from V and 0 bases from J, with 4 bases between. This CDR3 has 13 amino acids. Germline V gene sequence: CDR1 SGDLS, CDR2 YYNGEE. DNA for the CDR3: TGTGCCAGCAGCGATAATAGCAATCAGCCCCAGCATTTT. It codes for CASSDNSNQPQHF. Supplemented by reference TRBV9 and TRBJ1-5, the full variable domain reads DSGVTQTPKHLITATGQRVTLRCSPRSGDLSVYWYQQSLDQGLQFLIQYYNGEERAKGNILERFSAQQFPDLHSELNLSSLELGDSALYFCASSDNSNQPQHFGDGTRLSIL.

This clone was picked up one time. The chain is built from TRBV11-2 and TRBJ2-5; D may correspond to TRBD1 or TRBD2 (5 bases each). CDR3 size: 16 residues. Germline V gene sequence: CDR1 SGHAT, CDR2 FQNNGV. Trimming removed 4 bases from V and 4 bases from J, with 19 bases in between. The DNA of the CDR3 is TGTGCCAGCAGCTCACAAGCACGGGGCCGGCGAGAGACCCAGTACTTC. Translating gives CASSSQARGRRETQYF.